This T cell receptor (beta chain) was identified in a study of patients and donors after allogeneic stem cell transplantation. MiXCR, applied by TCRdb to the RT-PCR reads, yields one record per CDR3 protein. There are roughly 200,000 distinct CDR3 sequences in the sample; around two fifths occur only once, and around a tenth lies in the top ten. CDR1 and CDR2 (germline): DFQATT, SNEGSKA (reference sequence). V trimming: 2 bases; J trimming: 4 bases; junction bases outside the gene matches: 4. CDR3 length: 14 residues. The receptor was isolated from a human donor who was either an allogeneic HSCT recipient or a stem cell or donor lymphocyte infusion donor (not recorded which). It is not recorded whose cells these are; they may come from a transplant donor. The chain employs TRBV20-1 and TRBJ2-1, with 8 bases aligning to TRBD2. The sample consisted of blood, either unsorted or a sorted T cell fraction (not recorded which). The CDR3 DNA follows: TGCAGTGCTAGAAGCGGGGGCCATTACAATGAGCAGTTCTTC. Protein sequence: CSARSGGHYNEQFF.